These T cell receptor beta chains were read from a single sample in a study of T cell repertoires in cytomegalovirus infection. TCRdb passed the reads through MiXCR, listing each CDR3 protein once. Of 200,000 to 250,000 distinct CDR3 sequences in the sample, about 38% are singletons; the top ten hold over 45%. The antigens of these receptors remain unknown. This specimen consisted of CD8+ T cells from cultured PBMCs, obtained from culture after CMV antigen stimulation. The receptors were gathered from a human donor in good health (CMV status not recorded). Some clones in this sample may be carry-over from other donors' samples. CDR3s include the opening cysteine and the closing phenylalanine or tryptophan. A D gene is named only where the DNA matches it firmly. The size field is filled for only some rows; it gives once, few, many or a size class.

TRBV19	TRBJ2-1	few	-	CASSIANEQFF	TGTGCCAGTAGTATAGCCAATGAGCAGTTCTTC
TRBV28	TRBJ2-7	-	-	CASSLARKSYEQYF	TGTGCCAGCAGTTTGGCTAGGAAGTCCTACGAGCAGTACTTC
TRBV7-6	TRBJ2-6	-	-	CASSLKLEVPGANVLTF	TGTGCCAGCAGCTTAAAACTTGAGGTCCCTGGGGCCAACGTCCTGACTTTC
TRBV6-6	TRBJ2-4	-	-	CASGGSRAKNIQYF	TGTGCCAGCGGGGGTAGCAGGGCCAAAAACATTCAGTACTTC
TRBV10-3	TRBJ2-2	few	-	CAIRALLAARGQNTGELFF	TGTGCCATCAGGGCCCTTCTAGCGGCCAGGGGGCAGAACACCGGGGAGCTGTTTTTT
TRBV7-8	TRBJ2-1	-	TRBD2	CASSFGLAGASSYNEQFF	TGTGCCAGCAGCTTCGGACTAGCGGGAGCGAGCTCCTACAATGAGCAGTTCTTC
TRBV6-1	TRBJ1-2	few	-	CASIADYGYTF	TGTGCCAGTATCGCGGACTATGGCTACACCTTC
TRBV19	TRBJ1-2	-	TRBD1	CATGQAAYGYTF	TGTGCCACCGGACAGGCGGCCTATGGCTACACCTTC
TRBV7-2	TRBJ1-2	many	-	CASSLRGGYTF	TGTGCCAGCAGCTTACGGGGCGGCTACACCTTC
TRBV27	TRBJ2-1	-	-	CASSALTGSYNEQFF	TGTGCCAGCAGTGCTCTGACTGGCTCCTACAATGAGCAGTTCTTC
TRBV13	TRBJ1-2	few	-	CASSLVGDLYGYTF	TGTGCCAGCAGCTTAGTCGGGGACCTCTATGGCTACACCTTC
TRBV27	TRBJ2-1	-	-	CASSLWGRTPTGYNEQFF	TGTGCCAGCAGTTTGTGGGGAAGGACACCAACAGGATACAATGAGCAGTTCTTC
TRBV28	TRBJ2-1	-	-	CASLMGPEQFF	TGTGCCAGCCTTATGGGACCTGAGCAGTTCTTC
TRBV7-4	TRBJ2-2	-	TRBD2	CASIARGLAQTGELFF	TGTGCCAGCATCGCCCGGGGACTAGCGCAGACCGGGGAGCTGTTTTTT